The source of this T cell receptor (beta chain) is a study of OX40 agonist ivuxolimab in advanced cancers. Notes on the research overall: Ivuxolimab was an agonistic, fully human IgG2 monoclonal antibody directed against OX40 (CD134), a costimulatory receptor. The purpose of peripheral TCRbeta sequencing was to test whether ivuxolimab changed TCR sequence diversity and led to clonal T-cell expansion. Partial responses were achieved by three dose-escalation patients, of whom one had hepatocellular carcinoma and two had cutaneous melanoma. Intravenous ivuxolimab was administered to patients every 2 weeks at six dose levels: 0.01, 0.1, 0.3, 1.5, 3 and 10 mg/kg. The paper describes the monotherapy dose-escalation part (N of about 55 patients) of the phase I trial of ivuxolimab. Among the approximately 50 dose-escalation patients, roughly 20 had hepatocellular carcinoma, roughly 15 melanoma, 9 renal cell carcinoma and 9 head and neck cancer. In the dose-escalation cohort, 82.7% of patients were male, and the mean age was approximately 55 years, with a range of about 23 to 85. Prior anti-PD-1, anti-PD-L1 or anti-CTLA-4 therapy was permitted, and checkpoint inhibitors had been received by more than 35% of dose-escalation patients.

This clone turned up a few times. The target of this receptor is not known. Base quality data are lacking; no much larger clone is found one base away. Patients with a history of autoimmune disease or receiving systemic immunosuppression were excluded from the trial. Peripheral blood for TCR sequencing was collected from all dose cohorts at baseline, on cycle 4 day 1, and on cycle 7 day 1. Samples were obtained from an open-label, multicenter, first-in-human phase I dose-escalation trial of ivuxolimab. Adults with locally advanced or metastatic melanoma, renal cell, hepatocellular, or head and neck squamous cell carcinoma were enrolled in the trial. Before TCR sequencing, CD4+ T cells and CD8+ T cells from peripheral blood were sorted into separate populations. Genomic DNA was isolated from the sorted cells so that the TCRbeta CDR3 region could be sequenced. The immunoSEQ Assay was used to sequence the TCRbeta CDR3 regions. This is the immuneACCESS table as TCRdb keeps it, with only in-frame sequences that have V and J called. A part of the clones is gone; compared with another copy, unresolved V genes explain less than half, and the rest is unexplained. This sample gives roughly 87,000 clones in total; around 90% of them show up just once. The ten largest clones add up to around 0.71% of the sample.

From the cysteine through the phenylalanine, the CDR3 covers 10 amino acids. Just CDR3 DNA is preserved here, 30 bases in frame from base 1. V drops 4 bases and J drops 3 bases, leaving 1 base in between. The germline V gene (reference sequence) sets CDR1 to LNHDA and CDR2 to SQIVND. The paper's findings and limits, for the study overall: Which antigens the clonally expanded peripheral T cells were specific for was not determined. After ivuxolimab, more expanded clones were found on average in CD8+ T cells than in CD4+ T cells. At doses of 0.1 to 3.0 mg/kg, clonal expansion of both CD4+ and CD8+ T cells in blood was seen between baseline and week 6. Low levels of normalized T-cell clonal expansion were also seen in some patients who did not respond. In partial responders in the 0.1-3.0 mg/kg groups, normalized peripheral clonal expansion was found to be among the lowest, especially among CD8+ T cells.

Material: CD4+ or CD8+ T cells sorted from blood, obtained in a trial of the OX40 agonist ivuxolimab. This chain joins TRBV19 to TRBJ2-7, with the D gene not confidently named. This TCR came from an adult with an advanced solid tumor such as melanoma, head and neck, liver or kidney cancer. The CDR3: CASSNYEQYF. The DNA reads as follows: TGTGCCAGTAGTAACTACGAGCAGTACTTC.